The 29 T cell receptor beta chains in this list originate from one sample, sequenced in a study of T-cell reconstitution after alpha-beta-depleted transplantation in children. Unique molecular identifiers were used in preparing the TCRbeta library. MiXCR, applied by TCRdb to the PCR reads, yields one record per CDR3 protein. Seen here are roughly 350,000 distinct CDR3 sequences, under 20% observed once, and the top ten hold around 41%. The sequenced sample was PBMCs, mostly from graft donor cells, obtained 360 days after TCRalphabeta/CD19-depleted stem cell transplant. The origin of the receptors is a male patient aged 2 to 10 who had a stem cell transplant for acute lymphoblastic leukemia, so the T cells may come from the graft donor.

This clonotype was counted between two and nine times. The rearrangement links TRBV7-6 to TRBJ1-4, with no clear D. Germline lookup yields CDR1 SGHVS and CDR2 FNYEAQ. V shed 6 bases and J shed 0 bases, with 11 bases lying between them. This CDR3 has 15 amino acids. This chain's CDR3 is CASRPHWATNEKLFF. CDR3 coding DNA: TGTGCCAGCAGACCACACTGGGCAACTAATGAAAAACTGTTTTTT.

This clonotype was counted only a few times. The gene calls are TRBV12-3 or TRBV12-4 and TRBJ2-1; 9 nucleotides match TRBD2. CDR3 length equals 20 residues. The J segment lost 1 base and the V segment lost 5 bases, leaving 18 bases of the junction unmatched. CDR3 nucleotides: TGTGCCAGCAGTCTCCTAGCGGGACCATACCCCGGAGGGTCCTACAATGAGCAGTTCTTC. Protein sequence: CASSLLAGPYPGGSYNEQFF.

The V gene is TRBV10-3, the J gene TRBJ2-3, with 12 bases identical to TRBD1. The CDR3 runs 16 residues. Germline V CDR1 and CDR2: ENHRY, SYGVKD. Germline trimming cut 8 bases from V and 3 bases from J; bases unmatched to any gene: 9. The CDR3 nucleotides read TGTGCCATCCGGGACAGGGGGCAGAAAGGGACAGATACGCAGTATTTT. This translates into CAIRDRGQKGTDTQYF.

As concerns this clonotype: One junction end does not reproduce the germline sequence, and a read error may be involved. The rearrangement joins TRBV19 to TRBJ2-1; D may be TRBD1 or TRBD2 (6 bases each). The V gene's germline CDR1 is LNHDA and CDR2 SQIVND (reference sequence). The CDR3 extends over 16 amino acids. In DNA, the CDR3 is TGTGCCACCTCCTTTGGGGGGCTAGTCTCCTACGATGAGCAGTTCTTC. Residues: CATSFGGLVSYDEQFF.

The chain couples TRBV10-3 to TRBJ2-5; TRBD2 agrees at 12 bases. This CDR3 spans 14 amino acids. Germline CDR1 reads ENHRY; CDR2 reads SYGVKD. V shed 10 bases and J 2 bases; nucleotides not matched to a gene: 5. CDR3 sequence: CASRTSGVQETQYF. CDR3 DNA: TGTGCCAGCAGGACTAGCGGGGTTCAAGAGACCCAGTACTTC.

This clonotype was seen more than once but under ten times. V and J are TRBV28 and TRBJ2-1; the D gene is possibly TRBD2 (5 bases). Trimming left V 8 bases short and J 4 bases short, with 18 bases between. The V gene's germline CDR1 is MDHEN and CDR2 SYDVKM. The CDR3 runs 15 residues. CDR3 nucleotides: TGTGCCAGCCGTACAAGTTACGGGGATTACAATGAGCAGTTCTTC. Its protein is CASRTSYGDYNEQFF.

This clonotype has ten or more counts. The rearrangement links TRBV12-3 or TRBV12-4 to TRBJ2-3; TRBD2 might be the D (6 bases). The CDR3 has 18 residues. V was shortened by 1 base and J by 2 bases, with 19 bases between the two germline ends. CDR3 coding DNA: TGTGCCAGCAGTTTAGGTTTCGGGGCTAGCGCCAACACAGATACGCAGTATTTT. It specifies CASSLGFGASANTDTQYF.

This clonotype has ten or more counts. V and J are TRBV7-2 and TRBJ2-7; D is perhaps TRBD2 (5 bases). The CDR3 is 14 residues long. Germline CDR1 and CDR2: SGHTA and FQGNSA. The V and J ends lost 3 bases and 2 bases respectively, with 11 bases between them. The CDR3 DNA sequence: TGTGCCAGCAGCTTCCAAACTAGAGCCTACGAGCAGTACTTC. It specifies CASSFQTRAYEQYF.

This clonotype was counted a few times. The CDR3: CSASHGAGGTDTQYF. CDR3 nucleotide sequence: TGCAGTGCTTCGCACGGGGCGGGCGGCACAGATACGCAGTATTTT. The J gene is TRBJ2-3, the V gene TRBV20-1, with D possibly being TRBD1 or TRBD2 (5 bases each). This CDR3 has 15 amino acids. Trimming pared 5 bases from V and 1 base from J, leaving 16 bases between. Germline CDR1 DFQATT, CDR2 SNEGSKA (reference sequence).

As DNA, the CDR3 is TGTGCCAGCAGCTTAGATGGCCGGGGCAATCAGCCCCAGCATTTT. Protein: CASSLDGRGNQPQHF. The chain has TRBV11-2 and TRBJ1-5; no clear D. The length of the CDR3 is 15 residues. Trimming removed 0 bases at V and 2 bases at J, with 8 bases between. The germline CDR1 and CDR2 sequences are SGHAT and FQNNGV.

This chain joins TRBV10-3 and TRBJ2-1; D gene ambiguous. The CDR3 has 12 residues. Trimming shortened V by 9 bases and J by 3 bases, and 9 bases separated the two germline ends. In germline, CDR1 is ENHRY, CDR2 SYGVKD. The CDR3 is CAIGAFYNEQFF. In DNA form, the CDR3 reads TGTGCCATAGGAGCTTTCTACAATGAGCAGTTCTTC.

The chain couples TRBV29-1 to TRBJ2-1; a weak D match, TRBD2 (5 bases). V lost 2 bases, J lost 12 bases, and 11 bases lay in between. The CDR3 is 11 amino acids. Germline CDR1 is SQVTM and CDR2 is ANQGSEA. CDR3 residues: CSVESEAGQFF. CDR3 DNA: TGCAGCGTTGAATCAGAGGCGGGGCAGTTCTTC.

The V gene is TRBV2, the J gene TRBJ2-3; D remains ambiguous. The CDR3 consists of 14 residues. The V and J ends lost 4 bases and 3 bases respectively, with 11 bases between them. Germline V CDR1 and CDR2: SNHLY, FYNNEI. The CDR3 loop reads CASSVVLETDTQYF. The CDR3, as DNA: TGTGCCAGCAGTGTGGTTCTGGAAACAGATACGCAGTATTTT.

This clonotype was counted only a few times. This sequence joins TRBV20-1 and TRBJ2-7; no clear D gene. V lost 1 base and J 3 bases, leaving 13 bases between the germline ends. The CDR3 loop spans 14 amino acids. Per germline, CDR1 DFQATT and CDR2 SNEGSKA (reference sequence). The CDR3 reads CSARVPTGSYEQYF. The DNA of the CDR3 is TGCAGTGCTAGAGTCCCCACGGGCAGCTACGAGCAGTACTTC.

This clonotype has a count of ten or more. This rearrangement joins TRBV20-1 to TRBJ2-1, with 9 nucleotides matching TRBD2. Germline V gene sequence: CDR1 DFQATT, CDR2 SNEGSKA (reference sequence). The CDR3 sequence is 16 residues long. Trimming removed 5 bases from V and 3 bases from J; junction bases left unmatched: 11. The CDR3 DNA reads as TGCAGTGCTCTCACGGGGCGGGAGGGGGTCTACAATGAGCAGTTCTTC. The encoded protein is CSALTGREGVYNEQFF.

This clonotype was seen a handful of times. The rearrangement uses TRBV27 and TRBJ2-7; a possible D gene is TRBD2 (5 bases). V was pared by 4 bases and J by 3 bases, with 10 bases between. The germline V gene encodes CDR1 MNHEY and CDR2 SMNVEV (reference sequence). The CDR3 extends over 13 amino acids. The CDR3 protein is CASSWATSYEQYF. DNA for the CDR3: TGTGCCAGCAGTTGGGCTACTAGCTACGAGCAGTACTTC.

This chain joins TRBV7-2 and TRBJ2-7; no clear D. The CDR3 sequence is 15 residues long. Between the trimmed V and J ends, which lost 3 bases and 4 bases, there was a span of 16 bases. Germline loops: CDR1 SGHTA, CDR2 FQGNSA. The CDR3: CASSLSVAGSYEQYF. CDR3 bases: TGTGCCAGCAGCTTGTCGGTCGCTGGCAGTTACGAGCAGTACTTC.

The chain has TRBV24-1 and TRBJ2-3; D is unresolved. Germline CDR1 is KGHDR and CDR2 is SFDVKD. V dropped 5 bases and J dropped 5 bases, with 13 bases sitting between them. This CDR3 region has 14 residues. This CDR3 reads CATSASYLGDTQYF. The CDR3 bases are TGTGCCACCAGTGCCTCCTACCTTGGAGATACGCAGTATTTT.

This chain connects TRBV20-1 to TRBJ2-3; a weak D match, TRBD2 (6 bases). CDR3 length: 14 amino acids. Germline CDR1 is DFQATT and CDR2 is SNEGSKA (reference sequence). V lost 4 bases and J lost 0, with 11 bases in between. The CDR3, as DNA: TGCAGTGCTAACCGGGGGTCTAGCACAGATACGCAGTATTTT. Protein product: CSANRGSSTDTQYF.

The DNA of the CDR3 is TGTGCCAGCAGTCCGCCTCACGGAGCTGTAGATACGCAGTATTTT. Translating it yields CASSPPHGAVDTQYF. The chain couples TRBV12-3 or TRBV12-4 to TRBJ2-3; the D is unclear. The germline V and J ends were trimmed by 5 bases and 5 bases, with 17 bases remaining between them. The CDR3 covers 15 residues.

Ten or more counts support this clonotype. CDR3 amino acids: CSVGGDRNTEAFF. CDR3 coding DNA: TGCAGCGTCGGGGGGGATAGGAACACTGAAGCTTTCTTT. The chain carries TRBV29-1 and TRBJ1-1; D may be TRBD1 (5 bases). V lost 6 bases and J lost 1, with 12 bases in between. Germline CDR1 reads SQVTM; CDR2 reads ANQGSEA. This CDR3 is built from 13 residues.

The rearrangement links TRBV6-2 or TRBV6-3 to TRBJ1-4, with a possible D match to TRBD1 (6 bases). Germline CDR1 reads MNHEY; CDR2 reads SVGEGT. Trimming removed 2 bases from V and 11 bases from J, with 15 bases in between. This CDR3 spans 14 amino acids. The CDR3 loop is CASSYGQQGGKLFF. CDR3 nucleotide sequence: TGTGCCAGCAGTTACGGTCAGCAAGGGGGGAAACTGTTTTTT.

The chain recombines TRBV12-3 or TRBV12-4 with TRBJ2-1; TRBD2 matches at 13 bases. V was clipped by 5 bases and J by 0 bases; unmatched bases: 7. The CDR3 length is 18 residues. CDR3 sequence reads: CASSPGTSGKSSYNEQFF. Written as DNA, the CDR3 is TGTGCCAGCAGTCCCGGGACTAGCGGGAAGAGCTCCTACAATGAGCAGTTCTTC.

The rearrangement joins TRBV4-1 to TRBJ2-2, with D possibly being TRBD1 (7 bases). This CDR3 region has 14 residues. The germline V gene encodes CDR1 MGHRA and CDR2 YSYEKL. Trimming stripped 8 bases from V and 5 bases from J, with 15 bases between. CDR3 nucleotide sequence: TGCGCCAGCTGCTGGAGGGGGCGGACCGGGGAGCTGTTTTTT. Translation gives CASCWRGRTGELFF.

This clonotype came up a few times. The chain links TRBV10-2 to TRBJ2-1, with 7 bases identical to TRBD2. J lost 6 bases, V lost 4 bases, and 9 bases had no gene match. Germline V gene lookup returns CDR1 WSHSY and CDR2 SAAADI. This CDR3 region has 15 residues. The CDR3 sequence is CASSVVVGRSNEQFF. For the CDR3, the DNA is TGCGCCAGCAGTGTTGTAGTCGGGAGGAGCAATGAGCAGTTCTTC.

This clonotype was found many times. Here the CDR3 reads CSARTSAQFF. In nucleotides, the CDR3 is TGCAGTGCTAGGACTAGCGCTCAGTTCTTC. The chain carries TRBV20-1 and TRBJ2-1, with 8 bases fitting TRBD2. CDR1 is DFQATT, CDR2 SNEGSKA, per germline (reference sequence). Trimming took 3 bases from V and 13 from J; bases not matched to a gene: 2. The CDR3 runs to 10 residues.

V is TRBV19 and J is TRBJ2-3; D is perhaps TRBD1 (5 bases). Per germline, CDR1 LNHDA and CDR2 SQIVND (reference sequence). V was pared by 5 bases and J by 4 bases, with 10 bases between. The CDR3 sequence is 13 residues long. The CDR3 DNA sequence: TGTGCCAGTAGTCAGTACAGGTCAGATACGCAGTATTTT. Residues: CASSQYRSDTQYF.

The chain links TRBV4-2 to TRBJ2-1; 7 nucleotides match TRBD2. Germline CDR1 is LGHNA and CDR2 is YNFKEQ. Trimming cost V 0 bases and J 7 bases; bases outside gene matches: 12. The length of the CDR3 is 17 residues. CDR3 DNA sequence: TGTGCCAGCAGCCAAGATGGGGTTGGCGGGAGAAGTAATGAGCAGTTCTTC. As protein: CASSQDGVGGRSNEQFF.

This clonotype was seen more than once but under ten times. This chain links TRBV5-1 with TRBJ1-1; D is perhaps TRBD1 (5 bases). V lost 1 base to trimming and J lost 0 bases, with 19 bases between them. This CDR3 comprises 18 residues. Per the germline V gene, CDR1 is SGHRS and CDR2 is YFSETQ. The CDR3 region is CASSLSERGVVMNTEAFF. The CDR3 DNA is TGCGCCAGCAGCTTGTCTGAGCGGGGGGTGGTCATGAACACTGAAGCTTTCTTT.